The next 19 T cell receptor beta chains were all read from a single sample in a study of OX40 agonist ivuxolimab in advanced cancers. This table comes from immunoSEQ multiplex PCR, and its TCRdb copy is limited to in-frame clones, with some not included. The sample yields roughly 77,000 clones, roughly four fifths seen once. Sample: CD4+ or CD8+ T cells sorted from blood, taken in a trial of the OX40 agonist ivuxolimab. Receptors were obtained from an adult with an advanced solid tumor such as melanoma, head and neck, liver or kidney cancer.

The chain links TRBV9 to TRBJ1-1, with TRBD1 matching 8 bases. After removal of 8 bases from V and 0 bases from J, the junction contained 3 bases not matched to a gene. CDR1 is SGDLS, CDR2 YYNGEE, per germline. This CDR3 comprises 13 residues. In nucleotides, the CDR3 is TGTGCCAGTGGGGGACAGGTGAACACTGAAGCTTTCTTT. This translates into CASGGQVNTEAFF.

The chain joins TRBV6-5 to TRBJ1-2, with a weak D call TRBD1 (6 bases). CDR1 is MNHEY and CDR2 is SVGAGI in the germline V gene. The ends were cut back, 7 bases at V and 4 bases at J, with 10 bases in the middle. The CDR3 length is 12 residues. CDR3 sequence reads: CASTTGSYGYTF. The CDR3 region has the DNA TGTGCCAGCACAACAGGGTCCTATGGCTACACCTTC.

The V and J genes are TRBV11-2 and TRBJ1-1, with a possible D match to TRBD1 (6 bases). Germline V gives CDR1 SGHAT, CDR2 FQNNGV. CDR3 size: 18 residues. V was clipped by 5 bases and J by 4 bases, with 26 bases between them. In nucleotides, the CDR3 is TGTGCCAGCAGCCTGGTTCCGGACAGCCCTCCGGTTCCCACTGAAGCTTTCTTT. This translates into CASSLVPDSPPVPTEAFF.

This clone was counted once. The rearrangement links TRBV27 to TRBJ2-4; maybe TRBD1 (6 bases). CDR3 length: 15 residues. V was trimmed by 6 bases and J by 2 bases, leaving 14 bases between them. Germline-derived CDR1 and CDR2 are MNHEY and SMNVEV (reference sequence). The CDR3 is CASSPTGPSKNIQYF. As DNA, the CDR3 is TGTGCCAGCAGCCCTACAGGGCCCTCCAAAAACATTCAGTACTTC.

This chain connects TRBV5-6 to TRBJ1-4; no firm D call. V lost 4 bases, J lost 1 base, and 17 bases lay in between. CDR1 is SGHDT and CDR2 is YYEEEE in the germline V gene. CDR3 size: 17 residues. The CDR3 bases are TGTGCCAGCAGCCCACCCTTGGGGTTCGAAACTAATGAAAAACTGTTTTTT. This gives the protein CASSPPLGFETNEKLFF.

The V and J genes are TRBV30 and TRBJ1-4; unclear D gene. The CDR3 extends over 11 amino acids. Trimming stripped 1 base from V and 4 bases from J, with 1 base between. Germline V CDR1 and CDR2: GTSNPN, SVGIG (reference sequence). CDR3 DNA: TGTGCCTGGAGTGGTAATGAAAAACTGTTTTTT. It codes for CAWSGNEKLFF.

V gene TRBV5-4 combines with J gene TRBJ2-1; TRBD2 is a possible D gene (6 bases). The V gene's germline CDR1 is SGHNT and CDR2 YYREEE (reference sequence). This CDR3 has 15 amino acids. V lost 4 bases to trimming and J lost 5 bases, with 16 bases between them. CDR3 bases: TGTGCCAGCAGCACCAGTAGCGGTCCGGACAATGAGCAGTTCTTC. Residues: CASSTSSGPDNEQFF. Variable domain in full (rest from reference TRBV5-4 and TRBJ2-1): ETGVTQSPTHLIKTRGQQVTLRCSSQSGHNTVSWYQQALGQGPQFIFQYYREEENGRGNFPPRFSGLQFPNYSSELNVNALELDDSALYLCASSTSSGPDNEQFFGPGTRLTVL.

CDR3 protein: CASSPPRGETQYF. In nucleotides, the CDR3 is TGTGCCAGTAGTCCGCCGAGGGGGGAGACCCAGTACTTC. The gene calls are TRBV19 and TRBJ2-5; D is perhaps TRBD1 (6 bases). This CDR3 spans 13 amino acids. V was clipped by 5 bases and J by 5 bases, with 12 bases between them. CDR1 and CDR2 from the germline V gene are LNHDA and SQIVND (reference sequence).

This chain joins TRBV5-8 and TRBJ2-1; 8 nucleotides match TRBD1. V lost 6 bases and J lost 12; bases outside the gene matches: 8. The CDR3 spans 12 residues. Germline CDR1 SGHTS, CDR2 YDEGEE. CDR3 sequence: CASIAGGWGQFF. The CDR3 bases are TGTGCCAGCATCGCAGGGGGCTGGGGGCAGTTCTTC.

This sequence joins TRBV27 and TRBJ2-5; 7 nucleotides line up with TRBD2. The CDR3 covers 14 residues. The ends lost 5 bases at V and 1 base at J; junction bases unmatched: 4. Germline CDR1 reads MNHEY; CDR2 reads SMNVEV (reference sequence). In DNA form, the CDR3 reads TGTGCCAGCAGTGCCCAGCGGGGCCAAGAGACCCAGTACTTC. It specifies CASSAQRGQETQYF.

The rearrangement joins TRBV4-1 to TRBJ2-1, with D possibly being TRBD1 or TRBD2 (6 bases each). The CDR3 has 13 amino acids. V was trimmed by 5 bases and J by 8 bases, leaving 13 bases between them. CDR1 MGHRA and CDR2 YSYEKL come from the germline V gene. CDR3 DNA sequence: TGCGCCAGCAGCGGGGGGCCAGGGGATGAGCAGTTCTTC. It codes for CASSGGPGDEQFF.

V and J are TRBV7-9 and TRBJ2-1, with D perhaps TRBD1 or TRBD2 (5 bases each). The length of the CDR3 is 13 residues. Trimming stripped 4 bases from V and 6 bases from J, with 10 bases between. Germline V CDR1 and CDR2: SEHNR, FQNEAQ (reference sequence). CDR3 protein: CASSYVGGNEQFF. CDR3 DNA sequence: TGTGCCAGCAGCTACGTTGGGGGCAATGAGCAGTTCTTC.

This clone was observed once. The chain combines TRBV5-1 with TRBJ2-1, with D perhaps TRBD1 (5 bases). Germline V gene sequence: CDR1 SGHRS, CDR2 YFSETQ. This CDR3 is 15 amino acids long. Between the trimmed V and J ends, which lost 1 base and 2 bases, there was a span of 10 bases. For the CDR3, the DNA is TGCGCCAGCAGCTTGAGCGCAGGGACCTACAATGAGCAGTTCTTC. It encodes CASSLSAGTYNEQFF.

The chain combines TRBV6-5 with TRBJ1-5; D call uncertain. The CDR3 runs to 13 residues. Germline CDR1 MNHEY, CDR2 SVGAGI. V lost 1 base and J 5 bases, leaving 6 bases between the germline ends. Here the CDR3 DNA reads TGTGCCAGCAGTTACTTCTGGGATCAGCCCCAGCATTTT. It specifies CASSYFWDQPQHF.

This rearrangement joins TRBV5-5 to TRBJ2-7; 10 nucleotides line up with TRBD1. The CDR3 consists of 16 residues. Germline V CDR1 and CDR2: SGHKS, YYEKEE (reference sequence). Trimming took 4 bases from V and 3 from J; bases not matched to a gene: 10. This CDR3 is CASSPGWRTGGYEQYF. The CDR3, as DNA: TGTGCCAGCAGCCCGGGTTGGAGGACAGGGGGCTACGAGCAGTACTTC.

This chain connects TRBV27 to TRBJ2-2; the D is unclear. Trimming pared 4 bases from V and 2 bases from J, leaving 5 bases between. CDR1 and CDR2 (germline): MNHEY, SMNVEV (reference sequence). CDR3 size: 13 residues. The CDR3 sequence: CASSSYNTGELFF. The CDR3 nucleotides read TGTGCCAGCAGTTCCTATAACACCGGGGAGCTGTTTTTT.

The chain couples TRBV7-6 to TRBJ2-5, with 7 bases matching TRBD2. In germline, CDR1 is SGHVS, CDR2 FNYEAQ. V dropped 2 bases and J dropped 5; count of bases not matched to a gene: 11. This CDR3 region has 16 residues. The DNA for the CDR3 is TGTGCCAGCAGCTTAAGGGAGCGGGAAAGCGGGGAGACCCAGTACTTC. Translated: CASSLRERESGETQYF. The full variable domain, rest sourced from reference TRBV7-6 and TRBJ2-5, is GAGVSQSPRYKVTKRGQDVALRCDPISGHVSLYWYRQALGQGPEFLTYFNYEAQQDKSGLPNDRFSAERPEGSISTLTIQRTEQRDSAMYRCASSLRERESGETQYFGPGTRLLVL.

The rearrangement joins TRBV7-2 to TRBJ2-2, with 10 nucleotides matching TRBD1. Germline V gene sequence: CDR1 SGHTA, CDR2 FQGNSA. This CDR3 contains 17 residues. Trimming at V came to 4 bases and at J to 0 bases, leaving 5 bases not matched to a gene. CDR3 bases: TGTGCCAGCAGCTCGGACAGGGGGACGCCGAACACCGGGGAGCTGTTTTTT. Residues: CASSSDRGTPNTGELFF.

J is TRBJ1-4 and V is TRBV30, with D hard to call. V was cut by 8 bases and J by 0 bases, with 13 bases left in between. CDR3 length equals 14 residues. Looked up from germline, CDR1 is GTSNPN and CDR2 is SVGIG (reference sequence). The CDR3 loop reads CALTKLATNEKLFF. DNA for the CDR3: TGTGCCCTCACGAAGCTTGCAACTAATGAAAAACTGTTTTTT.